The source of this TCR beta chain is a study of T cells in Graves' hyperthyroidism and ophthalmopathy. The CDR3 loop spans 15 amino acids. CDR1 GTSNPN and CDR2 SVGIG come from the germline V gene (reference sequence). Trimming at V came to 0 bases and at J to 3 bases, leaving 3 bases not matched to a gene. Amplification yielded TCR beta CDR3 regions, with RNA transcripts as the source. Using the HTBI primer set, a first-round RT-PCR was run on the TCR CDR3. TCRdb re-analysed the multiplex PCR reads in MiXCR, keeping a single row per CDR3 protein. Of around 600,000 distinct CDR3 sequences detected, around 14% appear once; the ten largest clones hold roughly 7%. Duration under 3 months, a NOSPECS grade of at least 4, and a Clinical Activity Score of at least 3 characterized the ophthalmopathy patients. Patients were excluded because of uncontrolled infection, other autoimmune disease, pregnancy or lactation. The PBMCs had their origin in roughly 9.4 ml of fresh peripheral blood.

The table lists this clonotype with a few counts. Its target is not known. Whole-study findings and limits: A 13 V-J signature model discriminated ophthalmopathy versus stable hyperthyroidism.

This TCR came from a young woman with Graves' ophthalmopathy. The genes are TRBV30 and TRBJ2-1; 9 positions agree with TRBD1. Sequenced sample: blood. CDR3 region: CAWSVRDRVYNEQFF. The CDR3 DNA follows: TGTGCCTGGAGTGTACGGGACAGGGTCTACAATGAGCAGTTCTTC.